The T cell receptor (beta chain) under discussion was sequenced for a study of blood T cell repertoires in COVID-19. As for the study in general: The study drew acute and convalescent COVID-19 samples from the United States, Italy and Spain. PBMCs, B-cell-depleted T cells, or T cells provided the cDNA or gDNA that made up the material.

How the authors handled the data: Amplification from reference gene primers served as the basis for estimated nucleated cell counts. TCRdb keeps only in-frame clones here, not all; method: immunoSEQ multiplex PCR. V and J calls and clone size follow that table, whereas D and trimming were derived from the DNA. The table records roughly 100,000 clones, approximately 84% of them present only once. The CDR3 covers 15 residues. Per germline, CDR1 SNHLY and CDR2 FYNNEI. J was trimmed by 6 bases and V by 2 bases; bases with no gene match: 3. This sequence joins TRBV2 and TRBJ2-5; 13 nucleotides agree with TRBD2. The specimen sequenced was peripheral blood. The source is a human donor in a cohort sampled during active COVID-19. CDR3 in DNA: TGTGCCAGCAGTGAAACGGGACTAGCGGGGAAGACCCAGTACTTC. Translation: CASSETGLAGKTQYF. Full variable domain (missing parts from reference TRBV2 and TRBJ2-5): EPEVTQTPSHQVTQMGQEVILRCVPISNHLYFYWYRQILGQKVEFLVSFYNNEISEKSEIFDDQFSVERPDGSNFTLKIRSTKLEDSAMYFCASSETGLAGKTQYFGPGTRLLVL.